The clone carrying this TCR beta chain was observed at least ten times. These data belong to a study of blood T cells in healthy people across ages. Turning to the study itself: Per two T cells, about one barcoded beta molecule was captured through template switching.

The authors ran a second PCR of about 7 to 11 cycles using a sample-barcoded 5' primer and a J-beta primer mix. Each of the cDNA molecules was tagged by a template-switch adaptor with 12 random nucleotides. TCRdb passed the 5' RACE reads through MiXCR, listing each CDR3 protein once. This repertoire shows around 1.7 million distinct CDR3 sequences, over 25% found once; its top ten account for 7.7%. This TCR was recovered from a woman in her 30s in good health. The sample comprised blood.

The CDR3 DNA reads TGTGCCAGATCAAGCACAGGGATGGGGGCCAACGTCCTGACTTTC. Protein product: CARSSTGMGANVLTF. The rearrangement links TRBV2 to TRBJ2-6; possibly TRBD1 for D (6 bases). Trimming pared 9 bases from V and 4 bases from J, leaving 16 bases between. The length of the CDR3 is 15 residues. The germline CDR1 and CDR2 sequences are SNHLY and FYNNEI. Filled out from reference TRBV2 and TRBJ2-6, the complete variable domain reads EPEVTQTPSHQVTQMGQEVILRCVPISNHLYFYWYRQILGQKVEFLVSFYNNEISEKSEIFDDQFSVERPDGSNFTLKIRSTKLEDSAMYFCARSSTGMGANVLTFGAGSRLTVL.